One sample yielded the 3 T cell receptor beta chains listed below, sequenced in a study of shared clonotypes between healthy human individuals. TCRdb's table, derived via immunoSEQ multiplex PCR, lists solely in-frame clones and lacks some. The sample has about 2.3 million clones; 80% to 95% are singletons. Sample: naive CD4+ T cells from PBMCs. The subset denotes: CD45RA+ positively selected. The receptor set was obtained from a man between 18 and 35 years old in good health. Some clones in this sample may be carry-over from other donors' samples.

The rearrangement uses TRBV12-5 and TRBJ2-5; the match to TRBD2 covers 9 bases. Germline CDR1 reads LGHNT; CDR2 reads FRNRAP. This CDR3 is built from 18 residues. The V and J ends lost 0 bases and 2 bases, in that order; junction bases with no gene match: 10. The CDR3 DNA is TGTGCTAGTGGTTTGGTACTATCTGGGCTAGCGGGACAAGAGACCCAGTACTTC. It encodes CASGLVLSGLAGQETQYF.

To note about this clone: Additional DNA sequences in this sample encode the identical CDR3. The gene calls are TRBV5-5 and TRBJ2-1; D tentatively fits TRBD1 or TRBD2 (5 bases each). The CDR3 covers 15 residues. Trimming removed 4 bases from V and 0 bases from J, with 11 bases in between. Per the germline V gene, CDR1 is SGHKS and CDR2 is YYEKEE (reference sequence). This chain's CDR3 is CASSRGDSSYNEQFF. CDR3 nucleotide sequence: TGTGCCAGCAGCCGGGGCGACAGCTCCTACAATGAGCAGTTCTTC.

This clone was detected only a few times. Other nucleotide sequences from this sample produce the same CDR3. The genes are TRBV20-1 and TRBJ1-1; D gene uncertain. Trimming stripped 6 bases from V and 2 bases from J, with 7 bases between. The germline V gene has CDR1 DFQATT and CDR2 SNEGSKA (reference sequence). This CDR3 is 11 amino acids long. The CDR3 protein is CSASRNTEAFF. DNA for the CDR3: TGCAGTGCCAGTCGTAACACTGAAGCTTTCTTT.